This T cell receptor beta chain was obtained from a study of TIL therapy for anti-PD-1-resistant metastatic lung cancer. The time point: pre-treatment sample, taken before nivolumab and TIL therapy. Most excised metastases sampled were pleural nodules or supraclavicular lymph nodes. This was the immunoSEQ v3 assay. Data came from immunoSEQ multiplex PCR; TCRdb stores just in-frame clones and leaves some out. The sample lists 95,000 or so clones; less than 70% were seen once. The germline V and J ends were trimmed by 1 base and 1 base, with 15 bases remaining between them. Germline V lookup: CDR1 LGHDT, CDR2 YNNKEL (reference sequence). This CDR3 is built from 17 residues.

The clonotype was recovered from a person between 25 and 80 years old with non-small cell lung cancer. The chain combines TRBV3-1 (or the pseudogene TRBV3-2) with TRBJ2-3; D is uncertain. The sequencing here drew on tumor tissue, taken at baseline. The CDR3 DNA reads TGTGCCAGCAGCCAAGGGGGTGGGATAGTTGGCACAGATACGCAGTATTTT. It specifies CASSQGGGIVGTDTQYF.